This entry lists 22 T cell receptor beta chains sequenced from one sample in a study of blood T cell repertoires in COVID-19. Using immunoSEQ multiplex PCR, the repertoire was profiled, and TCRdb retains in-frame clones only, with some absent. The table shows 50,000 or so clones, with about nine tenths occurring only once. Sequencing was done on a sample of peripheral blood. These receptor sequences come from a man aged 50-60 years with active COVID-19.

This clone was seen once. This chain connects TRBV12-5 to TRBJ2-2; maybe TRBD2 (5 bases). CDR1 LGHNT and CDR2 FRNRAP come from the germline V gene. V was cut by 7 bases and J by 5 bases, with 14 bases left in between. The length of the CDR3 is 14 residues. CDR3 DNA: TGTGCTAGTGCCTCCGGACTTGCTACCGGGGAGCTGTTTTTT. It encodes CASASGLATGELFF.

The chain couples TRBV5-1 to TRBJ2-1; D is undetermined. This CDR3 is 13 amino acids long. Germline CDR1 SGHRS, CDR2 YFSETQ. Trimming removed 3 bases at V and 2 bases at J, with 6 bases between. Here the CDR3 reads CASSSMAYNEQFF. CDR3 DNA sequence: TGCGCCAGCAGCTCTATGGCCTACAATGAGCAGTTCTTC.

The chain uses TRBV4-1 and TRBJ2-3, with 10 positions matching TRBD2. Germline CDR1 is MGHRA and CDR2 is YSYEKL. The CDR3 covers 16 residues. V gave up 1 base and J gave up 5 bases; unmatched junction bases: 6. CDR3 in amino acids: CASSQAERGGVDTQYF. CDR3 in DNA: TGCGCCAGCAGCCAAGCAGAGCGGGGGGGCGTAGATACGCAGTATTTT.

This chain connects TRBV3-1 (or the pseudogene TRBV3-2) to TRBJ1-3; D is undetermined. CDR1 and CDR2 (germline): LGHDT, YNNKEL (reference sequence). V lost 1 base and J lost 8, with 9 bases in between. The CDR3 is 13 residues long. CDR3 coding DNA: TGTGCCAGCAGCCAAGCCCTGGTAGACACCATATATTTT. This codes for CASSQALVDTIYF.

V usage is TRBV7-6 and J usage is TRBJ2-3; TRBD1 agrees at 7 bases. This CDR3 spans 15 amino acids. Per the germline V gene, CDR1 is SGHVS and CDR2 is FNYEAQ. J was trimmed by 2 bases and V by 11 bases; bases with no gene match: 13. In DNA, the CDR3 is TGTGCCGTAAATCCACCTGACAGGGTCACAGATACGCAGTATTTT. Translating it yields CAVNPPDRVTDTQYF. Looking up the rest from reference TRBV7-6 and TRBJ2-3 gives the full variable domain: GAGVSQSPRYKVTKRGQDVALRCDPISGHVSLYWYRQALGQGPEFLTYFNYEAQQDKSGLPNDRFSAERPEGSISTLTIQRTEQRDSAMYRCAVNPPDRVTDTQYFGPGTRLTVL.

The gene calls are TRBV3-1 (or the pseudogene TRBV3-2) and TRBJ1-1, with 7 bases that match TRBD1. V lost 6 bases and J lost 6; bases outside the gene matches: 13. The CDR3 covers 15 residues. Germline V gene sequence: CDR1 LGHDT, CDR2 YNNKEL (reference sequence). The CDR3 here is CASSSSDRDGPEAFF. As DNA, the CDR3 is TGTGCCAGCAGTTCCTCAGACAGGGATGGCCCTGAAGCTTTCTTT.

The V and J genes are TRBV15 and TRBJ1-2; maybe TRBD1 (5 bases). In germline, CDR1 is LNHNV, CDR2 YYDKDF (reference sequence). CDR3 length equals 15 residues. Trimming took 5 bases from V and 4 from J, leaving 17 bases between them. CDR3 coding DNA: TGTGCCACCAGCTCCCTCTCCCTCGGGGGCTATGGCTACACCTTC. This translates into CATSSLSLGGYGYTF.

The V call is TRBV29-1, the J call TRBJ1-1; tentatively, D is TRBD1 (6 bases). The V end lost 6 bases, the J end lost 0 bases, and 11 bases lay between the germline ends. This CDR3 contains 13 residues. Per germline, CDR1 SQVTM and CDR2 ANQGSEA. CDR3 in amino acids: CSVHQGMNTEAFF. The CDR3 DNA reads TGCAGCGTCCATCAGGGGATGAACACTGAAGCTTTCTTT.

The genes are TRBV4-3 and TRBJ2-7; 9 bases map to TRBD1. J was trimmed by 1 base and V by 4 bases; bases with no gene match: 2. Germline CDR1 is LGHNA and CDR2 is YSLEER. This CDR3 has 14 residues. CDR3: CASSLDRGSYEQYF. The CDR3 region has the DNA TGCGCCAGCAGCCTCGACAGGGGGTCCTACGAGCAGTACTTC.

J is TRBJ2-7 and V is TRBV18; 8 nucleotides match TRBD1. This CDR3 region has 12 residues. Germline CDR1 and CDR2: KGHSH and LQKENI. J gave up 6 bases and V 3 bases, and 1 base lay outside the gene matches. DNA for the CDR3: TGTGCCAGCTCACCGGACAGGGCCGAGCAGTACTTC. Translation: CASSPDRAEQYF.

This clone was counted between two and nine times. The V gene is TRBV6-7, the J gene TRBJ1-5, with 7 positions matching TRBD1. TRBV6-7 is an open reading frame whose function is uncertain. V shed 5 bases, J shed 9 bases, and the junction held 10 bases outside the gene matches. CDR3 size: 14 residues. The CDR3 reads CASSQDRRWGPQHF. CDR3 bases: TGTGCCAGCAGTCAGGACAGGCGCTGGGGGCCCCAGCATTTT.

This clone appeared once. CDR3 region: CASSSTSLPGTDTQYF. CDR3 nucleotide sequence: TGTGCCAGCAGTTCTACTAGCCTCCCCGGCACAGATACGCAGTATTTT. This chain connects TRBV27 to TRBJ2-3; TRBD2 is a possible D gene (6 bases). In germline, CDR1 is MNHEY, CDR2 SMNVEV (reference sequence). CDR3 length equals 16 residues. Trimming stripped 4 bases from V and 1 base from J, with 15 bases between.

Only one count was recorded for this clone. CDR3 sequence: CASSLDRGNGELFF. CDR3 in DNA: TGTGCCAGCAGCTTAGACAGGGGAAATGGGGAGCTGTTTTTT. The genes are TRBV7-2 and TRBJ2-2; TRBD1 matches at 7 bases. V was clipped by 1 base and J by 8 bases; unmatched bases: 4. This CDR3 spans 14 amino acids. Germline-derived CDR1 and CDR2 are SGHTA and FQGNSA.

The chain employs TRBV23-1 and TRBJ2-7, with 16 bases that match TRBD2. TRBV23-1 is an ORF; its function is uncertain. J gave up 0 bases and V 2 bases, and 10 bases lay outside the gene matches. The CDR3 has 20 amino acids. The CDR3, as DNA: TGCGCCAGCAGTCAAGCCCGGACCGGGACTAGCGGGAGGGTCTCCTACGAGCAGTACTTC. Protein product: CASSQARTGTSGRVSYEQYF.

The chain uses TRBV19 and TRBJ1-5; no firm D call. Trimming shortened V by 3 bases and J by 3 bases, and 12 bases separated the two germline ends. CDR1 and CDR2 (germline): LNHDA, SQIVND (reference sequence). CDR3 length equals 15 residues. CDR3: CASSIGRGVNQPQHF. The CDR3 DNA reads TGTGCCAGTAGTATCGGGCGGGGAGTCAATCAGCCCCAGCATTTT.

The rearrangement joins TRBV7-9 to TRBJ2-2; 11 positions match TRBD1. With V trimmed by 2 bases and J by 6 bases, 2 bases remained unmatched. From germline, CDR1 is SEHNR and CDR2 FQNEAQ (reference sequence). This CDR3 is 15 amino acids long. CDR3 DNA sequence: TGTGCCAGCAGCTTACGGACAGGGGGCCCCGGGGAGCTGTTTTTT. Its translation is CASSLRTGGPGELFF.

The chain is built from TRBV6-6 and TRBJ1-3; D not certain. V lost 5 bases to trimming and J lost 2 bases, with 10 bases between them. Germline lookup yields CDR1 MNHNY and CDR2 SVGAGI (reference sequence). The CDR3 loop spans 14 amino acids. The CDR3 spells CASSSSGTGNTIYF. As DNA, the CDR3 is TGTGCCAGCAGTAGCTCAGGAACTGGAAACACCATATATTTT.

The chain recombines TRBV5-1 with TRBJ1-1; TRBD1 agrees at 7 bases. Germline CDR1 reads SGHRS; CDR2 reads YFSETQ. Trimming cost V 0 bases and J 7 bases; bases outside gene matches: 6. The CDR3 totals 14 residues. The CDR3 here is CASSLVGTDREAFF. CDR3 nucleotides: TGCGCCAGCAGCTTGGTTGGGACAGACCGTGAAGCTTTCTTT.

The rearrangement links TRBV7-2 to TRBJ2-5; tentative D call: TRBD1 (6 bases). V lost 5 bases to trimming and J lost 2 bases, with 12 bases between them. CDR1 and CDR2 (germline): SGHTA, FQGNSA. The CDR3 is 14 amino acids. In nucleotides, the CDR3 is TGTGCCAGCAGCCTACTGGGGGCACAAGAGACCCAGTACTTC. Its translation is CASSLLGAQETQYF.

This chain's CDR3 is CASSLALAGGFTDTQYF. The DNA for the CDR3 is TGTGCCAGCAGCTTAGCGCTAGCGGGAGGGTTCACAGATACGCAGTATTTT. The rearrangement links TRBV11-2 to TRBJ2-3; TRBD2 matches at 12 bases. The CDR3 covers 17 residues. V trimming: 1 base; J trimming: 2 bases; junction bases outside the gene matches: 4. Germline V gene data show CDR1 as SGHAT and CDR2 as FQNNGV.

The V and J genes are TRBV25-1 and TRBJ1-1; D possibly corresponds to TRBD1 (5 bases). CDR3 length: 15 amino acids. V lost 3 bases, J lost 6 bases, and 17 bases lay in between. Germline-derived CDR1 and CDR2 are MGHDK and SYGVNS. The CDR3 nucleotides read TGTGCCAGCAGTGAGGGCAAGGGGAGGTTCTCTGAAGCTTTCTTT. Translated, it gives CASSEGKGRFSEAFF.

This chain links TRBV5-1 with TRBJ2-7; 8 nucleotides match TRBD1. The germline gives CDR1 SGHRS, CDR2 YFSETQ. V shed 0 bases, J shed 3 bases, and the junction held 5 bases outside the gene matches. The CDR3 consists of 15 residues. The chain's CDR3 is CASSLDAGGFYEQYF. CDR3 in DNA: TGCGCCAGCAGCTTGGATGCAGGGGGCTTCTACGAGCAGTACTTC.